The 4 T cell receptor beta chains presented below share a single source sample, sequenced in a study of OX40 agonist ivuxolimab in advanced cancers. The assay was immunoSEQ multiplex PCR, and TCRdb's table has in-frame clones only and misses some. The profile covers tens of thousands of clones, with less than 85% appearing a single time and approximately 8.1% taken by the ten largest. This material consisted of CD4+ or CD8+ T cells sorted from blood, taken in a trial of the OX40 agonist ivuxolimab. All receptors come from an adult with an advanced solid tumor such as melanoma, head and neck, liver or kidney cancer.

The chain couples TRBV7-8 to TRBJ1-6; unclear D gene. V was trimmed by 5 bases and J by 2 bases, leaving 13 bases between them. Per germline, CDR1 SGHVS and CDR2 FQNEAQ. CDR3 length: 16 residues. The CDR3 loop reads CASSLRGSTYNSPLHF. The DNA of the CDR3 is TGTGCCAGCAGCCTCCGGGGTAGCACCTATAATTCACCCCTCCACTTT. Supplemented by reference TRBV7-8 and TRBJ1-6, the full variable domain reads GAGVSQSPRYKVAKRGQDVALRCDPISGHVSLFWYQQALGQGPEFLTYFQNEAQLDKSGLPSDRFFAERPEGSVSTLKIQRTQQEDSAVYLCASSLRGSTYNSPLHFGNGTRLTVT.

By share of the sample, this clone is large. V is TRBV5-6 and J is TRBJ1-5, with 8 bases that match TRBD1. Germline V gene sequence: CDR1 SGHDT, CDR2 YYEEEE. V lost 5 bases and J lost 2; bases outside the gene matches: 6. The CDR3 has 15 residues. The CDR3 spells CASSLTGGGNQPQHF. Written as DNA, the CDR3 is TGTGCCAGCAGTCTCACAGGGGGTGGCAATCAGCCCCAGCATTTT.

In this sample, this clone is medium-sized. The chain couples TRBV21-1 to TRBJ2-4. TRBV21-1 is classified as a pseudogene. The CDR3 totals 16 residues. CDR3 nucleotide sequence: TGTGCCAGCAGCAACACGGGGGCGGGGCCCCAAAACATTCAGTACTTC. Protein: CASSNTGAGPQNIQYF.

The chain links TRBV6-5 to TRBJ2-3; D is possibly TRBD1 (5 bases). Germline V gene data show CDR1 as MNHEY and CDR2 as SVGAGI. Trimming took 2 bases from V and 4 from J, leaving 10 bases between them. The CDR3 is 14 residues long. CDR3 sequence (DNA): TGTGCCAGCAGTTACCACCCAGGGTCAGATACGCAGTATTTT. This encodes CASSYHPGSDTQYF.